This TCR beta chain was recorded in a study of molecular identifiers for immune sequencing clone quantification. Study-level results: Jurkat TCR RNA spiked in from one cell (amid some 1 million naive cells) was reportedly detectable. Clones above 20 RNA copies contained over 97% of effector molecules but under 1% of naive ones.

The CDR3 runs to 13 residues. The germline gives CDR1 SGHTA, CDR2 FQGNSA. MiXCR, applied by TCRdb to the PCR reads, yields one record per CDR3 protein. The table shows about 640,000 distinct CDR3 sequences, with 15% to 20% occurring only once. A note on this clonotype: The antigen remains undetermined. At one end, the junction sequence differs from germline, possibly due to a read error.

Naive CD8 T cells were FACS-sorted by CD8+CD4-CCR7+CD45RA+ markers. The J gene is TRBJ2-3, the V gene TRBV7-2; unclear D gene. This receptor was identified in a human donor in good health. Some libraries in this study had Jurkat cell RNA spiked in. Sample: naive CD8+ T cells from blood, with Jurkat cell RNA spiked in. Subset indicated: FACS-sorted CD8+CD4-CCR7+CD45RA+ naive T cells. CDR3 bases: TGTGCCAGCAGCTTAGCTGGCACAGATACGCTGTATTTT. It specifies CASSLAGTDTLYF. Full variable domain (rest looked up from reference TRBV7-2 and TRBJ2-3): GAGVSQSPSNKVTEKGKDVELRCDPISGHTALYWYRQSLGQGLEFLIYFQGNSAPDKSGLPSDRFSAERTGGSVSTLTIQRTQQEDSAVYLCASSLAGTDTLYFGPGTRLTVL.